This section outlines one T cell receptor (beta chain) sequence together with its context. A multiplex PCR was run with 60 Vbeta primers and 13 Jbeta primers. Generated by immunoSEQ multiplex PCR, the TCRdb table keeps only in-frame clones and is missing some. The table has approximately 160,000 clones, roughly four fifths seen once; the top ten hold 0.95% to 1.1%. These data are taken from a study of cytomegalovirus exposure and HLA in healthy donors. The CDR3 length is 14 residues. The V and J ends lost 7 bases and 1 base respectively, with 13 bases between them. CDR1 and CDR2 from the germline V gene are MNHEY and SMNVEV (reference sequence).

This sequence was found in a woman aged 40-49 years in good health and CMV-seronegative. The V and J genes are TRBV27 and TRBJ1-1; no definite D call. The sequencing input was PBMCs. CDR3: CASTPVAGNTEAFF. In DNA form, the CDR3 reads TGTGCCAGCACCCCCGTGGCAGGGAACACTGAAGCTTTCTTT.